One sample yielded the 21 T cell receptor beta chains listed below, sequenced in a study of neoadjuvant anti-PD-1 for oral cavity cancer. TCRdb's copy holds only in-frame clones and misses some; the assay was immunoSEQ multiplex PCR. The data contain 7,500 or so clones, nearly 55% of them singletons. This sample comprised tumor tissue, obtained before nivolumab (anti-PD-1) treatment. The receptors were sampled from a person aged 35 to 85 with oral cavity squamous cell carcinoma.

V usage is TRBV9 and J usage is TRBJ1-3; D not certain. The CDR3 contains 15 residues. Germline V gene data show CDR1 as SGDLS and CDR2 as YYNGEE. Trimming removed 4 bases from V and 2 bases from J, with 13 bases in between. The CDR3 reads CASSPLGMTGNTIYF. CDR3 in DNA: TGTGCCAGCAGCCCCCTCGGCATGACTGGAAACACCATATATTTT.

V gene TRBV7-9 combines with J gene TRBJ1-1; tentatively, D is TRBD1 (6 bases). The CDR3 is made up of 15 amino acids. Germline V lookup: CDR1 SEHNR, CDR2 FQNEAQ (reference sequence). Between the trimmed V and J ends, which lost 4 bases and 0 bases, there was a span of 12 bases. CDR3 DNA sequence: TGTGCCAGCAGCTATCAGGGGCGAATGAACACTGAAGCTTTCTTT. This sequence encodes CASSYQGRMNTEAFF.

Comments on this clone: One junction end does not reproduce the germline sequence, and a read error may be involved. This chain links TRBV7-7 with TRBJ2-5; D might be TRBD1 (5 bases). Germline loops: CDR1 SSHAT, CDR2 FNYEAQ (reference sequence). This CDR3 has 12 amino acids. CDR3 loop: CASSLSGETQYF. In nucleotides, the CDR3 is TGTGCTAGCAGCCTCTCAGGGGAGACCCAGTACTTC.

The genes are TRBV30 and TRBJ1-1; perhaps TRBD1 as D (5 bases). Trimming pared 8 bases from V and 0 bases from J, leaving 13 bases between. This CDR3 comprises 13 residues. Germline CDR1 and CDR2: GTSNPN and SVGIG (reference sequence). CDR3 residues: CAAGPGMNTEAFF. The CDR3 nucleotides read TGTGCCGCGGGGCCGGGGATGAACACTGAAGCTTTCTTT.

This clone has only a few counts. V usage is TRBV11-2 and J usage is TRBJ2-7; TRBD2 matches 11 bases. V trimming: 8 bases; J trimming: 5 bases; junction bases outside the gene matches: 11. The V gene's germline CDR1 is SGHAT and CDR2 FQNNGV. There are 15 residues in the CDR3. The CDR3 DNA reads TGTGCCAGCTCAGGAGGGGGACTAGCGGTCCACGAGCAGTACTTC. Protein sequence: CASSGGGLAVHEQYF.

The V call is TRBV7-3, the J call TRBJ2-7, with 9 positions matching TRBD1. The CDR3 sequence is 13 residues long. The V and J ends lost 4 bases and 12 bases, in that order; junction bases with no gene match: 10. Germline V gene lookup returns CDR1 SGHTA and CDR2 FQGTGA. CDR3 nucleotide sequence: TGTGCCAGCAGCTCGCAGGGGGGGACAGGGTTGTACTTC. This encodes CASSSQGGTGLYF.

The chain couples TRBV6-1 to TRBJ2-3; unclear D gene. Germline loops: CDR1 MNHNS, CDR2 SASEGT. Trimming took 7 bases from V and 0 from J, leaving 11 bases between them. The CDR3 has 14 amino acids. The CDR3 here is CASTGRRSTDTQYF. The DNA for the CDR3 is TGTGCCAGCACCGGACGTAGAAGCACAGATACGCAGTATTTT.

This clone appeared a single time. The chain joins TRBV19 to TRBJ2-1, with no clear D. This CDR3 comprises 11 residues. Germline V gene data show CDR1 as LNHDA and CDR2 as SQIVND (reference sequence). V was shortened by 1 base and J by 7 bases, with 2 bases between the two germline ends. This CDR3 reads CASSIVNEQFF. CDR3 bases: TGTGCCAGTAGTATAGTGAATGAGCAGTTCTTC.

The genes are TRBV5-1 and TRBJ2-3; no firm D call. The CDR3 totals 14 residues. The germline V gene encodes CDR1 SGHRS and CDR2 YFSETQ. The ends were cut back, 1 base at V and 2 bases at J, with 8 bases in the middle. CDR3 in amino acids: CASSLSKPTDTQYF. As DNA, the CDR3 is TGCGCCAGCAGCTTGAGTAAACCCACAGATACGCAGTATTTT.

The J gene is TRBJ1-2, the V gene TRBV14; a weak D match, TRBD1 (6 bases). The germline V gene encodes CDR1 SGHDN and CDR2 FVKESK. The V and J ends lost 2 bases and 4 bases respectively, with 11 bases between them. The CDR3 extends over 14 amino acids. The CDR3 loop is CASSQQGLPYGYTF. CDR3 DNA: TGTGCCAGCAGCCAACAGGGGCTACCCTATGGCTACACCTTC.

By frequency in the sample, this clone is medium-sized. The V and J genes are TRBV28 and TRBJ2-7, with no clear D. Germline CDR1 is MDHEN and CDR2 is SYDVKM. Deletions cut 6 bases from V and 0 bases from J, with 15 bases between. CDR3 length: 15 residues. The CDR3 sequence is CASSPPMSSSYEQYF. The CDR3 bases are TGTGCCAGCAGCCCTCCGATGAGCAGCTCCTACGAGCAGTACTTC.

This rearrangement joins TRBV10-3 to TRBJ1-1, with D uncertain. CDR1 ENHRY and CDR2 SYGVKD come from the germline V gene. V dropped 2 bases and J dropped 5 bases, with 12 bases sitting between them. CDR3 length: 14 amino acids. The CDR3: CAISEVLDSTEAFF. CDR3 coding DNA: TGTGCCATCAGTGAGGTCCTCGACTCGACTGAAGCTTTCTTT.

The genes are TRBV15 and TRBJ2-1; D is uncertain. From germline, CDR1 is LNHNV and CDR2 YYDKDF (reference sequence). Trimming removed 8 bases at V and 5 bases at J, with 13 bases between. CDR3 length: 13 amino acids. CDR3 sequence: CATSIILDNEQFF. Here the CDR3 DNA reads TGTGCCACCTCCATCATCCTGGACAATGAGCAGTTCTTC.

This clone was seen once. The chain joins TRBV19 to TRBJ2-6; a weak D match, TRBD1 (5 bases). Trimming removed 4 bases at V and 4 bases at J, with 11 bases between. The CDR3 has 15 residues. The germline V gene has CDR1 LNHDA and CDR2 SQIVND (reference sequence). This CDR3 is CASSTLGAGANVLTF. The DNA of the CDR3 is TGTGCCAGTAGTACCCTAGGGGCCGGGGCCAACGTCCTGACTTTC.

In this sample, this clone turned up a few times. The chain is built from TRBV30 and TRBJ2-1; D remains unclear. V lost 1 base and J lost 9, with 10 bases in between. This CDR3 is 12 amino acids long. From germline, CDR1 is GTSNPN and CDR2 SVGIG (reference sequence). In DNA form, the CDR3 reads TGTGCCTGGAGTGGGCTCGTGGGTGAGCAGTTCTTC. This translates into CAWSGLVGEQFF.

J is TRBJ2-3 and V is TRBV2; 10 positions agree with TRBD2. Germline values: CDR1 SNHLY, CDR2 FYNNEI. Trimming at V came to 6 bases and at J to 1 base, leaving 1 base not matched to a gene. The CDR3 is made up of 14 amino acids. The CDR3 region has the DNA TGTGCCAGCAGGAGCGGGAGGGGCACAGATACGCAGTATTTT. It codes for CASRSGRGTDTQYF.

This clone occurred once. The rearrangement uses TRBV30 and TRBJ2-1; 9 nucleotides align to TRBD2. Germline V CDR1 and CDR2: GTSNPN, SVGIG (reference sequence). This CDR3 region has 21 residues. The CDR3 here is CAMEAGMIAGEEYGAYNEQFF. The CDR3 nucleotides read TGTGCGATGGAGGCAGGGATGATAGCGGGAGAGGAGTACGGTGCCTACAATGAGCAGTTCTTC.

CDR3 nucleotides: TGCGCCAGCAGCCAAGGCCTACTAGCGGGATCCTACGAGCAGTACTTC. Its protein is CASSQGLLAGSYEQYF. This rearrangement joins TRBV4-1 to TRBJ2-7; 10 bases agree with TRBD2. This CDR3 has 16 residues. The trim removed 1 base at V and 1 base at J, leaving 4 bases unmatched. Germline CDR1 reads MGHRA; CDR2 reads YSYEKL.

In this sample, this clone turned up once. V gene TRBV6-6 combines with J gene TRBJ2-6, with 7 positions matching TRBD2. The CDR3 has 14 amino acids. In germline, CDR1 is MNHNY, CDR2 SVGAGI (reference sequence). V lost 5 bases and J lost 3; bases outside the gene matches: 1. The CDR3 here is CASSGGGGANVLTF. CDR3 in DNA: TGTGCCAGCAGTGGGGGGGGTGGGGCCAACGTCCTGACTTTC.

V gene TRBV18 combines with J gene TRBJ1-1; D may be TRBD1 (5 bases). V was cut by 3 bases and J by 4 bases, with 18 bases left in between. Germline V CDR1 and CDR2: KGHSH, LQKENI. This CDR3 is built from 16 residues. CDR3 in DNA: TGTGCCAGCTCACCCTACAGCCCGGGGGTCGGCACTGAAGCTTTCTTT. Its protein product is CASSPYSPGVGTEAFF.

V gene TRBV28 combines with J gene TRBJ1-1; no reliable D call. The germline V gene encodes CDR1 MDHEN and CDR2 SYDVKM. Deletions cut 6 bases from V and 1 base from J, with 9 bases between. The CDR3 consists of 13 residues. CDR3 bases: TGTGCCAGCAGACCAACAGCGAACACTGAAGCTTTCTTT. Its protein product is CASRPTANTEAFF.